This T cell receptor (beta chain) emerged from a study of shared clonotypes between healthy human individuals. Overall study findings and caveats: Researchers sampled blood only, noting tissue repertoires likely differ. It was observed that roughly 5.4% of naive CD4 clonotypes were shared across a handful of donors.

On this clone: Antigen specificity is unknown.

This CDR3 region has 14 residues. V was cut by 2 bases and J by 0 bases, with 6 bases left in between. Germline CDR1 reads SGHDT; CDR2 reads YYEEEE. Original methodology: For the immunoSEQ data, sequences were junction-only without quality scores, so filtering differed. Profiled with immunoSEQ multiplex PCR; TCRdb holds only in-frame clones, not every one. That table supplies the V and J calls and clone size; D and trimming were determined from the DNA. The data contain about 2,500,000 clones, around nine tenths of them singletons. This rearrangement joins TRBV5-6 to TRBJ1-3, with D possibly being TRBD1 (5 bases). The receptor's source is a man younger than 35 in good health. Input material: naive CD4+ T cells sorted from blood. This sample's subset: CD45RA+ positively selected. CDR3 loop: CASSFGASGNTIYF. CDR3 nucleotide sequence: TGTGCCAGCAGCTTCGGGGCCTCTGGAAACACCATATATTTT.